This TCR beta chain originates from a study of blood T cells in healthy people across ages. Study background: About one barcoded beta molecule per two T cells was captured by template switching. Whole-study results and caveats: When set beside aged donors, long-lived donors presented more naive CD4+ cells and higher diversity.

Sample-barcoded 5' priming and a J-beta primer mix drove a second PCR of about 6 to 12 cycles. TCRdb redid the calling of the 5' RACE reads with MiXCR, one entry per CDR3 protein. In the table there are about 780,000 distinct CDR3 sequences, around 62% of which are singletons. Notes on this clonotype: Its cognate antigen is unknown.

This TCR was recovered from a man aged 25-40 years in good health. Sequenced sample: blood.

CDR3 DNA: TGCAGTGCTAGAACGGCCGGTGAAATCCTAGCCAAAAACATTCAGTACTTC. Translation gives CSARTAGEILAKNIQYF. J is TRBJ2-4 and V is TRBV20-1; D is uncertain. The CDR3 loop spans 17 amino acids. With 2 bases removed from V and 0 bases from J, the gap between germline ends came to 17 bases. CDR1 is DFQATT and CDR2 is SNEGSKA in the germline V gene (reference sequence).